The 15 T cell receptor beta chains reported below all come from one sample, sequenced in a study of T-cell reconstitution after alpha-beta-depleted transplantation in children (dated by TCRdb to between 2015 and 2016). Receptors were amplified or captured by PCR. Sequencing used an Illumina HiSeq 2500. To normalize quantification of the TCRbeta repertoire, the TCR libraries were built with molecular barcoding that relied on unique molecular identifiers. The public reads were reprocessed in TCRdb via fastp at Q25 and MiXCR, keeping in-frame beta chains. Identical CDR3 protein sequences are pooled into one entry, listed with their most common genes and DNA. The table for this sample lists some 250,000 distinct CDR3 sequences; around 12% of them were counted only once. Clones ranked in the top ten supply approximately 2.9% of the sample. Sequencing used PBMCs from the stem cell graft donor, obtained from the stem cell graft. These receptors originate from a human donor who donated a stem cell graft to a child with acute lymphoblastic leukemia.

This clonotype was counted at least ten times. The CDR3 here is CASQGAQETQYF. The CDR3, as DNA: TGTGCCTCCCAGGGGGCTCAAGAGACCCAGTACTTC. This chain links TRBV10-3 with TRBJ2-5, with TRBD1 identical over 8 bases. The CDR3 spans 12 residues. The V gene's germline CDR1 is ENHRY and CDR2 SYGVKD. V dropped 11 bases and J dropped 2; count of bases not matched to a gene: 4.

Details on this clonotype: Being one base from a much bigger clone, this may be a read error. CDR3 DNA: TGTGCCATCAGGGAGGTACAGGCCAATCAGCCCCAGCATTTT. Its translation: CAIREVQANQPQHF. The chain has TRBV10-3 and TRBJ1-5, with a possible D match to TRBD1 (5 bases). The CDR3 loop spans 14 amino acids. The V gene lost 6 bases and the J gene lost 3 bases, with 12 bases spanning the gap. Germline values: CDR1 ENHRY, CDR2 SYGVKD.

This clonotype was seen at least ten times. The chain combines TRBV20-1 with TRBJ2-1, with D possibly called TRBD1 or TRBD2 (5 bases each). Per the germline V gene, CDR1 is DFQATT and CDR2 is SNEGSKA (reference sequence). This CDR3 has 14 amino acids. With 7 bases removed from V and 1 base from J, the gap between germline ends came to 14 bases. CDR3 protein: CSVRDDRSYNEQFF. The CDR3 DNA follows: TGCAGTGTTCGGGACGATCGATCCTACAATGAGCAGTTCTTC.

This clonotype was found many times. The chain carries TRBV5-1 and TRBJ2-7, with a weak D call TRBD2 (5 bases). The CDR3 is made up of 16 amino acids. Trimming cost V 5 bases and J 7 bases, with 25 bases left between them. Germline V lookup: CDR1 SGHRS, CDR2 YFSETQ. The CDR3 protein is CASRPAALSSFLEQYF. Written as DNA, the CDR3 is TGCGCCAGCAGACCCGCGGCCCTTTCTAGCTTCTTAGAGCAGTACTTC.

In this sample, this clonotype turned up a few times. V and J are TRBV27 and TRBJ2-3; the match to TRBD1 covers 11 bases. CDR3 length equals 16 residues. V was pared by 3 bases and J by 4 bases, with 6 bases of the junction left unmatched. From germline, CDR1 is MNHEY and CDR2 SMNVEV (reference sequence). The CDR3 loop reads CASSFLPGQGADTQYF. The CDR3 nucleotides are TGTGCCAGCAGTTTTCTACCGGGACAGGGGGCAGATACGCAGTATTTT.

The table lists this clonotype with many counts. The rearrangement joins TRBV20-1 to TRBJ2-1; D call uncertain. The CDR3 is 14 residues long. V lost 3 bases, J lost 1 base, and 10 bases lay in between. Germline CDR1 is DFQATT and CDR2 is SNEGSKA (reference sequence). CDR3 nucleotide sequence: TGCAGTGCTAGCGGCTTGACTTCCTACAATGAGCAGTTCTTC. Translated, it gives CSASGLTSYNEQFF.

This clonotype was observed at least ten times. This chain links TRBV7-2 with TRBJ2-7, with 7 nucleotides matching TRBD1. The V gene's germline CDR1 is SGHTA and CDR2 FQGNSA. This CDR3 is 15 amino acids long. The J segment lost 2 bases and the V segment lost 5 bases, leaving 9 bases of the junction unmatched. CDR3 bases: TGTGCCAGCAGCCCAAGGACAGGCGCTACCTACGAGCAGTACTTC. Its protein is CASSPRTGATYEQYF. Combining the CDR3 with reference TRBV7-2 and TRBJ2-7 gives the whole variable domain GAGVSQSPSNKVTEKGKDVELRCDPISGHTALYWYRQSLGQGLEFLIYFQGNSAPDKSGLPSDRFSAERTGGSVSTLTIQRTQQEDSAVYLCASSPRTGATYEQYFGPGTRLTVT.

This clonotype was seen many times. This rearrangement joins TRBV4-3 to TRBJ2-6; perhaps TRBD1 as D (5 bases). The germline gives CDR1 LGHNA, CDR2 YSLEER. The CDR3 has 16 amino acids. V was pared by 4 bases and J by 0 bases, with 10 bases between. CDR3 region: CASSPQGISGANVLTF. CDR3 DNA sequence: TGCGCCAGCAGCCCTCAGGGTATCTCTGGGGCCAACGTCCTGACTTTC.

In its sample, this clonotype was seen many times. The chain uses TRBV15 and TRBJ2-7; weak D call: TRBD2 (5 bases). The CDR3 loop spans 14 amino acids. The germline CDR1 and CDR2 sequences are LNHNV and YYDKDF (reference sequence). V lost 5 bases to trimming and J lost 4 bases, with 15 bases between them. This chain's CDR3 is CATSPPGGGYEQYF. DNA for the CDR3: TGTGCCACCAGCCCCCCCGGAGGTGGTTACGAGCAGTACTTC.

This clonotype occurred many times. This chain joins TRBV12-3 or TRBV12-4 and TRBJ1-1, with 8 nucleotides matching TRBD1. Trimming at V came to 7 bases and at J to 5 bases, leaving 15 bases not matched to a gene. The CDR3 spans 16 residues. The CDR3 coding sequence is TGTGCCAGCACTCCTCAATTTTTGGACAGGGTAACTGAAGCTTTCTTT. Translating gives CASTPQFLDRVTEAFF.

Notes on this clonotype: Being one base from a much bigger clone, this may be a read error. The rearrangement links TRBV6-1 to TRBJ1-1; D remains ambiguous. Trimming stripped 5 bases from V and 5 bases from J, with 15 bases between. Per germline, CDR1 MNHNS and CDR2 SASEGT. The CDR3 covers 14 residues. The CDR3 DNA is TGTGCCAGCAGTCTTACGTGGAGGAATACTGAAGCTTTCTTT. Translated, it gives CASSLTWRNTEAFF.

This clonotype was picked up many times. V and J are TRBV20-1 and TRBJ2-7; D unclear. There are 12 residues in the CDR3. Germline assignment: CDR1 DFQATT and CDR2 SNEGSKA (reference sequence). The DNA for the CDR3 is TGCAGCGTGAGCACGAGCTCCTACGAGCAGTACTTC. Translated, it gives CSVSTSSYEQYF.

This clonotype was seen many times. The CDR3 DNA reads as TGCGCCAGCAGCCGACTGTCAGCAGGGAGCGATACGCAGTATTTT. Translated: CASSRLSAGSDTQYF. This chain joins TRBV4-3 and TRBJ2-3; possibly TRBD1 or TRBD2 for D (5 bases each). Trimming stripped 4 bases from V and 6 bases from J, with 17 bases between. Per the germline V gene, CDR1 is LGHNA and CDR2 is YSLEER. The CDR3 totals 15 residues.

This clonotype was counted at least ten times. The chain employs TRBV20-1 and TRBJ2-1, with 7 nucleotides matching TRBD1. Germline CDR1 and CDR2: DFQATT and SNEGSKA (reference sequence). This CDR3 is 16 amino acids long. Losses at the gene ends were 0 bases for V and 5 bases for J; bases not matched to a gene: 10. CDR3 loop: CSARDSTTGRDNEQFF. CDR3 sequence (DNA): TGCAGTGCTAGAGACTCGACGACAGGGAGAGACAATGAGCAGTTCTTC.

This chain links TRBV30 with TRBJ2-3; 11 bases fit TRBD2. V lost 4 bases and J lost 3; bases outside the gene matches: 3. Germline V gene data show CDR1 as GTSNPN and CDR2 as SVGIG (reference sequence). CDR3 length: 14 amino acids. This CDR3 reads CAWTSGRMTDTQYF. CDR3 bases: TGTGCCTGGACTAGCGGGAGGATGACAGATACGCAGTATTTT.